This TCR beta chain was profiled in a study of beta chain features in type 1 diabetes listed by TCRdb under 2018. Study-wide context: Patients and healthy donors did not differ in mean age, gender distribution, total cell number or subset yield. Across all samples, some 110,000,000 sorted cells were examined, and cell number per subset correlated strongly with RNA yield. In the study, recently diagnosed type 1 diabetes patients and matched healthy donors were compared on the TCRB repertoires of their sorted circulating CD4+ T cell subsets. Regulatory and stem cell-like memory subsets were obtained from only 8 patients and roughly 8 healthy donors, while naive and central memory subsets were obtained from all 30 or so donors.

General findings and caveats noted by the study authors: At VDJ recombination sites, patients with type 1 diabetes made fewer insertions and deleted more nucleotides, a pattern implying thymic rearrangement abnormalities. Because cDNA was sequenced instead of genomic DNA, activated cells with high expression could be over-represented, although the groups did not differ in activation or CD3 levels. Shorter templates might be favored by PCR, yet because patient and control samples were amplified and corrected together, any such skew would affect both groups equally. Only small numbers of individuals were included in the HLA sub-analyses, which left unresolved whether HLA type had any influence on TCRB rearrangement. In all four CD4+ subsets, TCRB CDR3 length was moderately but significantly shorter in type 1 diabetes patients. Naive, central memory and regulatory TCRB repertoires appeared more similar among patients than among healthy donors.

The entire amount of isolated RNA was reverse transcribed using the High Capacity cDNA Reverse Transcription Kit, so the sequenced TCRB transcripts were expressed ones. Naive, central memory and regulatory T cell samples underwent deep immunoSEQ sequencing, averaging around 3.7 million total reads per sample. After sorted cells were lysed in RLT buffer, RNA was extracted with DNase-treated RNeasy Micro or Mini kits, with the choice depending on cell number. Each cell subset was processed on its own to prevent cross-contamination, while patient and healthy donor samples were processed together. The immunoSEQ multiplex PCR was used to amplify TCRB sequences from cDNA, yielding 87-bp fragments that span the CDR3 region. Sequencing of the amplicons was performed on the Illumina HiSeq platform. As for how the authors treated the data: Synthetic template baselines were used to correct PCR bias computationally, reads within Hamming distance 2 were collapsed together, and singletons that could not be merged were discarded. Reads were aligned against IMGT so that V, D and J genes, CDR3 length and insertions or deletions at six rearrangement sites could be assigned. Within each subset, clonotype counts were normalized to sorted cell number, after which true diversity and Gini coefficients were computed with the tcR R package. Repertoire sharing was quantified using the overlap coefficient calculated on TCRB nucleotide sequences. Out-of-frame TCRB sequences from naive cells were analyzed to stand in for the pre-selection repertoire. In TCRdb, the immuneACCESS table is reduced to in-frame sequences with V and J assigned. These tables do not hold every clone; where another copy was compared, an unresolved V gene accounts for under half, and the others remain unexplained. The V and J calls and clone size come from that table; D and trimming were worked out from the DNA. The sample has fewer than 650,000 clones on record, less than 20% of them singletons. The leading ten clones occupy more than 0.08% of the sample.

On this clone itself: Its specific antigen is unknown. No qualities accompany the bases; no much larger clone lies one base away.

A single peripheral blood draw of around 0.11 L on average was collected from each donor into heparinised tubes. Using a panel that included CD45RO, CCR7, CD25, CD127, CD95 and CD27, naive, central memory, regulatory and stem cell-like memory CD4+ T cells were sorted on a BD FACSAria II. Every sorted population had a purity above 95%. PBMCs were isolated right away by Lymphoprep density gradient centrifugation and were stained directly, without culture. So that batch effects would be minimized, each experiment stained and sorted samples in pairs, pairing one healthy donor with one patient. Per the germline V gene, MDHEN is the CDR1 and SYDVKM is the CDR2. The CDR3 measures 17 amino acids from cysteine to phenylalanine. This entry keeps only the CDR3 DNA: 51 bases, framed from base 1. The germline ends are 18 bases apart after V is trimmed by 6 bases and J by 0 bases.

The chain links TRBV28 with TRBJ2-1, and perhaps TRBD1 as D gene, on 5 matching bases. The sequence derives from a man younger than 30 in good health. The sequenced sample consisted of naive CD4+ T cells from blood. The cell subset or site label for this specimen denotes: true naive CD4+ T cells. The nucleotide sequence is given as TGTGCCAGCAGACCCCGACAGAAACCTTTCTCCTACAATGAGCAGTTCTTC. Its translation reads: CASRPRQKPFSYNEQFF.